This TCR beta chain was sequenced in a study of memory CD4+ T cells and cytomegalovirus serostatus. On the study more broadly: This sample comes from healthy Belgian adults, 8 to 10 CMV seropositive, 20 to 25 seronegative. Study-wide results and limits: Of 150 to 200 reported CMV TCRbeta sequences, roughly 70 were found in memory CD4+ repertoires. The CMV-associated TCR signature appears largely within the CD4+ memory repertoire.

Single viable CD3+CD4+CD8-CD45RO+ cells were sorted as the memory CD4+ T cells. In the authors' methods: Out-of-frame sequences were removed, leaving roughly 2.1 million distinct TCRbeta sequences. Produced via immunoSEQ multiplex PCR; TCRdb's table is partial and in-frame only. V and J calls and clone size come straight from that table; D and trimming were deduced from the DNA. The data contain approximately 52,000 clones, around 82% of them singletons. Deletions cut 4 bases from V and 3 bases from J, with 16 bases between. The CDR3 is 15 amino acids. The germline V gene has CDR1 SGHRS and CDR2 YFSETQ. As for this clone: Its antigen is undetermined.

The clonotype was recovered from an adult in good health and CMV-seronegative. V is TRBV5-1 and J is TRBJ1-1; the D is unclear. Source material: memory CD4+ T cells from blood. The CDR3 coding sequence is TGCGCCAGCAGCCCGTATCTAATTGGAGACACTGAAGCTTTCTTT. Translating gives CASSPYLIGDTEAFF.